This TCR beta chain was documented in a study of blood T cell repertoires in COVID-19. About the study: The study drew acute and convalescent COVID-19 samples from the United States, Italy and Spain.

Clones were read by immunoSEQ multiplex PCR, and TCRdb kept only the in-frame ones, dropping some. The table records roughly 220,000 clones, 86% of them present only once. V lost 1 base and J lost 5; bases outside the gene matches: 4. Per the germline V gene, CDR1 is SGHTA and CDR2 is FQGNSA. The length of the CDR3 is 16 residues. The chain joins TRBV7-2 to TRBJ2-1, with 11 bases matching TRBD2. Sequences were obtained from peripheral blood. The clonotype originates from a man aged 80 or over with acute or convalescent COVID-19. DNA for the CDR3: TGTGCCAGCAGCTTAGAGGTTAGCGGGAGGGACAATGAGCAGTTCTTC. This sequence encodes CASSLEVSGRDNEQFF.